This T cell receptor beta chain appears in the sequencing data of a study of T cell repertoires in cytomegalovirus infection (dated by TCRdb to between 2018 and 2021). For context, the study as a whole: Donor HLA type was relevant to the analysis, because carriage of CMV infection together with the matching HLA type was indicated by public TCR beta signatures. Results and caveats for the whole study, not just this receptor: In the ex vivo response, HLA-C-restricted CMV-specific TCR beta clonotypes were dominant, and in two of eight donors the single most frequent clonotype came from this HLA-C-restricted group. Carriers of CMV infection plus the relevant HLA type were discriminated by the cumulative frequency of public TCR beta family members in the study cohort and in an independent approximately 340-donor cohort.

The instrument was an Illumina HiSeq 1500. TCRdb trimmed public reads at Q25 via fastp, called clones via MiXCR and kept in-frame beta chains. Each entry merges the rows of one CDR3 protein and shows their most common DNA and genes. In all, the sample holds 250,000 to 300,000 distinct CDR3 sequences, and around 25% of those were seen once. The ten largest clones represent about 15% of the sample. Details on this clonotype: The clone's antigen remains unknown. Base qualities are not provided; no much larger clone lies one nucleotide away.

The junction carries 13 bases between V and J, which are trimmed by 3 bases and 7 bases respectively. In the germline V gene (reference sequence), CDR1 corresponds to DFQATT and CDR2 to SNEGSKA. CDR3 length: 14 amino acids, cysteine to phenylalanine. The CDR3 DNA has 42 bases and is translated from base 1. Sequenced material: PBMCs. This TCR was sampled from a human donor in good health (CMV status not recorded). Some clones in this sample may be carry-over from other donors' samples. The chain joins TRBV20-1 to TRBJ1-6, with no reliable assignment of the D segment. The DNA sequence is as follows: TGCAGTGCTAGGGGTGTGAGATCCAATTCACCCCTCCACTTT. Its protein is CSARGVRSNSPLHF.